Given below is one TCR beta chain in context. As yet, its antigen is unknown. Repertoires were generated with immunoSEQ multiplex PCR, while TCRdb's copy carries only in-frame clones and drops some. The sample shows hundreds of thousands of clones, about three quarters of them seen only once. This entry comes from a study of shared clonotypes between healthy human individuals. Study conclusions and caveats: Few donors limited the genetic and exposure-history diversity represented.

Germline CDR1 reads SGHRS; CDR2 reads YFSETQ. The CDR3 is 14 amino acids. Trimming took off 1 base at V and 3 bases at J, with 9 bases between the two ends. The TCR sequence derives from a woman aged 40 to 49 in good health. Some clones in this sample may be carry-over from other donors' samples. The rearrangement links TRBV5-1 to TRBJ2-3; no clear D gene. The sequencing input was PBMCs. This CDR3 is CASSLNWVTDTQYF. The CDR3, as DNA: TGCGCCAGCAGCTTGAACTGGGTTACAGATACGCAGTATTTT.